The 9 T cell receptor beta chains in this list originate from one sample, sequenced in a study of blood T cells in healthy people across ages. PCR was performed a second time for about 7 to 11 cycles using a sample-barcoded 5' primer and a J-beta primer mix. From the 5' RACE reads, TCRdb called clonotypes with MiXCR, one entry per CDR3 protein. Of 650,000 to 1,000,000 distinct CDR3 sequences listed, around 34% were seen once; the top ten hold roughly 13%. Specimen: blood. These receptors all stem from a man aged 18-30 years in good health.

This clonotype occurred many times. The junction departs from germline at one end; a sequencing error may be responsible. The rearrangement joins TRBV7-9 to TRBJ2-1; 11 bases are a match to TRBD2. Germline loops: CDR1 SEHNR, CDR2 FQNEAQ (reference sequence). There are 15 residues in the CDR3. In DNA, the CDR3 is TGTGCCAGCAGTTTAGCGGGGGGGACCTACAATGAGCAGTTCTTC. Protein sequence: CASSLAGGTYNEQFF.

V gene TRBV6-5 combines with J gene TRBJ1-5; D not certain. The CDR3 is 18 residues long. Per the germline V gene, CDR1 is MNHEY and CDR2 is SVGAGI. Trimming shortened V by 0 bases and J by 0 bases, and 15 bases separated the two germline ends. The CDR3 sequence: CASSYSARERYSNQPQHF. CDR3 DNA sequence: TGTGCCAGCAGTTACTCCGCCCGCGAACGGTATAGCAATCAGCCCCAGCATTTT.

This clonotype was recorded a few times. The gene calls are TRBV12-3 or TRBV12-4 and TRBJ2-7; D ambiguous. This CDR3 region has 15 residues. V was clipped by 4 bases and J by 0 bases, with 13 bases between them. As DNA, the CDR3 is TGTGCCAGCAGTTCCCACATGCTGAGCTCCTACGAGCAGTACTTC. It codes for CASSSHMLSSYEQYF.

CDR3 sequence: CSARDSGLVAPEQYF. DNA of the CDR3: TGCAGTGCTAGAGATAGCGGACTAGTTGCCCCTGAGCAGTACTTC. The chain couples TRBV20-1 to TRBJ2-1, with TRBD2 identical over 7 bases. The better agreement between TRBJ2-7 and the DNA end casts doubt on the J call. The CDR3 length is 15 residues. Per the germline V gene, CDR1 is DFQATT and CDR2 is SNEGSKA (reference sequence).

This clonotype was found a few times. The V gene is TRBV7-2, the J gene TRBJ1-2; 7 bases match TRBD1. The CDR3 sequence is 19 residues long. The junction had 22 bases not matched to a gene; V was cut back by 3 bases and J by 6 bases. Germline values: CDR1 SGHTA, CDR2 FQGNSA. CDR3 DNA sequence: TGTGCCAGCAGCTTTCACTTTTCCTATCCGGCGACAGGGTACGATGGCTACACCTTC. It encodes CASSFHFSYPATGYDGYTF.

The chain uses TRBV7-9 and TRBJ2-1; D may match TRBD1 or TRBD2 (6 bases each). TRBJ2-7 matches the DNA end more closely, so the J call is doubtful. Per the germline V gene, CDR1 is SEHNR and CDR2 is FQNEAQ (reference sequence). This CDR3 comprises 14 residues. The CDR3 spells CASSIGGSYNEQYF. The CDR3 DNA reads TGTGCCAGCAGCATAGGGGGGTCCTACAATGAGCAGTACTTC.

The chain has TRBV2 and TRBJ2-1; 7 bases fit TRBD1. J lost 10 bases, V lost 11 bases, and 14 bases had no gene match. Germline lookup yields CDR1 SNHLY and CDR2 FYNNEI. The length of the CDR3 is 13 residues. CDR3 residues: CAGQGRLGQEQFF. The CDR3 DNA is TGTGCCGGCCAAGGGCGTTTGGGACAGGAGCAGTTCTTC.

Notes on this clonotype: A read error may be the cause here, since a much bigger clone is one base away. V and J are TRBV4-3 and TRBJ2-1; maybe TRBD1 (6 bases). Per germline, CDR1 LGHNA and CDR2 YSLEER. This CDR3 contains 17 residues. The germline V and J ends were trimmed by 1 base and 5 bases, with 18 bases remaining between them. This CDR3 is CASSQAPSTGVHNEQFF. CDR3 coding DNA: TGCGCCAGCAGCCAAGCTCCCTCGACAGGAGTCCACAATGAGCAGTTCTTC.

Here the CDR3 reads CASSYSGSPVRGETQYF. The CDR3 bases are TGTGCCAGCAGTTACTCGGGGTCCCCGGTGAGGGGAGAGACCCAGTACTTC. The V gene is TRBV6-5, the J gene TRBJ2-5, with D perhaps matching TRBD1 or TRBD2 (5 bases each). This CDR3 is built from 17 residues. Germline V gene lookup returns CDR1 MNHEY and CDR2 SVGAGI. Trimming removed 0 bases at V and 4 bases at J, with 18 bases between.